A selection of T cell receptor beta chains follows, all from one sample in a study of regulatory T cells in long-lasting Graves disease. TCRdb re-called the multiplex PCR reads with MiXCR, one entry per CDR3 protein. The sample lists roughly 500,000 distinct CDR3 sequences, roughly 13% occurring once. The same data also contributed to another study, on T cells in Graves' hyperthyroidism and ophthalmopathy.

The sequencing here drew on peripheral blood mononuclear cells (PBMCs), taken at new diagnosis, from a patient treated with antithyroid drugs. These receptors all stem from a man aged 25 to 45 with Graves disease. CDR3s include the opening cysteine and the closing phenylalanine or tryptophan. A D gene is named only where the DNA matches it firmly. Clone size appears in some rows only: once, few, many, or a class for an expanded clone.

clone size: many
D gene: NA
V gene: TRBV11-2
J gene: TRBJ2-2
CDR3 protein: CASIGTLNTGELFF
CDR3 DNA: TGTGCCAGCATAGGGACACTAAACACCGGGGAGCTGTTTTTT

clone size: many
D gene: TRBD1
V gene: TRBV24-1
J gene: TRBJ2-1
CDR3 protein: CATSDLDRGRVDEQFF
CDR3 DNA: TGTGCCACCAGTGACCTTGACAGGGGCAGGGTGGATGAGCAGTTCTTC

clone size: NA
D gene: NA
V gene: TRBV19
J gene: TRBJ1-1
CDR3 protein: CASIGGLTNTEAFF
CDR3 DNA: TGTGCCAGTATAGGCGGGTTAACTAACACTGAAGCTTTCTTT

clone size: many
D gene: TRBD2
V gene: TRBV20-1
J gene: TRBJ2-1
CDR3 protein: CSAREASGRSYNEQFF
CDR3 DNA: TGCAGTGCTAGAGAGGCTAGCGGGCGCTCCTACAATGAGCAGTTCTTC

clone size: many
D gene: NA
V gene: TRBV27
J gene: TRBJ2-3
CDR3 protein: CASSKTGNTDTQYF
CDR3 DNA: TGTGCCAGCAGTAAAACCGGGAACACAGATACGCAGTATTTT

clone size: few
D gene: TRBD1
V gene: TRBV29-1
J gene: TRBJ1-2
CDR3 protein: CSVVGQGANYGYTF
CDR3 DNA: TGCAGCGTAGTAGGACAGGGAGCTAACTATGGCTACACCTTC

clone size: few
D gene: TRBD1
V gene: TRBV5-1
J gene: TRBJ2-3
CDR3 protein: CASSVQGVPDTQYF
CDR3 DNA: TGCGCCAGCAGCGTCCAGGGGGTTCCAGATACGCAGTATTTT

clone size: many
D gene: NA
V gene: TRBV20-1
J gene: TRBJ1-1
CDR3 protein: CSARSGAELNTEAFF
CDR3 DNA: TGCAGTGCTAGGAGTGGGGCAGAACTGAACACTGAAGCTTTCTTT

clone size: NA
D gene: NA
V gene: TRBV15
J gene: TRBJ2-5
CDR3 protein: CATSRIKFQEIQYF
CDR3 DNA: TGTGCCACCAGCCGGATCAAGTTCCAAGAGATCCAGTACTTC

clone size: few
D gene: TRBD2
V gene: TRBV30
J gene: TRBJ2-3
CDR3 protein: CAWSLAGGYTSTDTQYF
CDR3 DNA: TGTGCCTGGAGTCTTGCGGGAGGTTACACTAGCACAGATACGCAGTATTTT

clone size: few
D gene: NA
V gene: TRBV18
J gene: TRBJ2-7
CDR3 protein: CASSPGYTPNYEQYF
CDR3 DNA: TGTGCCAGCTCACCAGGTTACACTCCAAACTACGAGCAGTACTTC

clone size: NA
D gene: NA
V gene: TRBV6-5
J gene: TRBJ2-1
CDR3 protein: CASSYPGNEQFF
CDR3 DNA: TGTGCCAGCAGTTACCCAGGGAATGAGCAGTTCTTC

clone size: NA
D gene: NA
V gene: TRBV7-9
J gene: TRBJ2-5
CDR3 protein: CASASPASRETQYF
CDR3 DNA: TGTGCCAGCGCTAGCCCCGCTAGCCGGGAGACCCAGTACTTC

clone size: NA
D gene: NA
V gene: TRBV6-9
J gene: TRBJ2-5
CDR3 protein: CAGSYSEGRETQYF
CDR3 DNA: TGTGCCGGCAGTTACTCAGAGGGCCGAGAGACCCAGTACTTC

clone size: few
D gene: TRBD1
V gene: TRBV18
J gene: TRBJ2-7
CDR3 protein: CASSPMTGGTYEQYF
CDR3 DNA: TGTGCCAGCTCGCCGATGACAGGGGGTACCTACGAGCAGTACTTC

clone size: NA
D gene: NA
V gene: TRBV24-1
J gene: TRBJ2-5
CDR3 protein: CATSERRQNLQETQYF
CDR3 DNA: TGTGCCACCAGTGAGCGGAGACAGAACCTACAAGAGACCCAGTACTTC

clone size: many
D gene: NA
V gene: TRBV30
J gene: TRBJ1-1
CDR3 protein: CAWSYEKNTEAFF
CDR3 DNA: TGTGCCTGGAGTTATGAGAAGAACACTGAAGCTTTCTTT

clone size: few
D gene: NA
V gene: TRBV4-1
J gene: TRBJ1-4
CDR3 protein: CASSQVPPEKLFF
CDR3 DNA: TGCGCCAGCAGCCAAGTCCCCCCGGAAAAACTGTTTTTT

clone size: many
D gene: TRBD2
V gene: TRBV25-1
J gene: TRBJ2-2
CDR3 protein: CASSEGLANGELFF
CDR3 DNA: TGTGCCAGCAGTGAAGGACTAGCGAACGGGGAGCTGTTTTTT

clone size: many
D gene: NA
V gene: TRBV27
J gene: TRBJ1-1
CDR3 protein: CASSLAGAEAFF
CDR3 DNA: TGTGCCAGCAGCTTGGCGGGAGCCGAAGCTTTCTTT

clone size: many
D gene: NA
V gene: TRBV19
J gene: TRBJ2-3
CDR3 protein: CATMGTDTQYF
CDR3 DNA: TGTGCCACCATGGGCACAGATACGCAGTATTTT

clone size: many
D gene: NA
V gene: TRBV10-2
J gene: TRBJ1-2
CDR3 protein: CASSERSGGNYGYTF
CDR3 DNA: TGCGCCAGCAGTGAGAGGAGTGGGGGGAACTATGGCTACACCTTC

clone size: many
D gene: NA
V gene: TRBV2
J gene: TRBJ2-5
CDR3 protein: CASGDGGRGTQYF
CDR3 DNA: TGTGCCAGCGGAGATGGGGGGCGCGGGACCCAGTACTTC

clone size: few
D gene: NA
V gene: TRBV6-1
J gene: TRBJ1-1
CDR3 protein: CASSEWNSGSTEAFF
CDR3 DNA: TGTGCCAGCAGTGAATGGAACTCCGGGAGCACTGAAGCTTTCTTT

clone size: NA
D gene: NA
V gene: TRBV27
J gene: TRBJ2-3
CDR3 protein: CASSGIFLTDTQYF
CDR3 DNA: TGTGCCAGCAGCGGGATTTTCCTCACAGATACGCAGTATTTT

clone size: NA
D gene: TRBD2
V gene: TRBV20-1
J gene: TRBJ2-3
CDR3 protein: CSAPLAGDTDTQYF
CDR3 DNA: TGCAGTGCTCCACTAGCGGGGGACACAGATACGCAGTATTTT

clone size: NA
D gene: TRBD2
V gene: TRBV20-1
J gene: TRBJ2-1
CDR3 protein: CSARDQLAGRNEQFF
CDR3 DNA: TGCAGTGCTAGAGATCAACTAGCGGGGCGCAATGAGCAGTTCTTC

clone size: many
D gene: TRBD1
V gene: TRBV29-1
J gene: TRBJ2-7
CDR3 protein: CSAYSDRVYEQYF
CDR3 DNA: TGCAGCGCCTACTCGGACAGGGTCTACGAGCAGTACTTC

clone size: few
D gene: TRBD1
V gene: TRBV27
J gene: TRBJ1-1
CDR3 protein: CASSLVLGGPEAFF
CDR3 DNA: TGTGCCAGCAGTTTAGTACTAGGGGGCCCTGAAGCTTTCTTT

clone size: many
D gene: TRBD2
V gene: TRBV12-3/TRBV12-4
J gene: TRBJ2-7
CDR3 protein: CASSSGSYEQYF
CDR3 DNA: TGTGCCAGCAGTAGCGGGAGCTACGAGCAGTACTTC

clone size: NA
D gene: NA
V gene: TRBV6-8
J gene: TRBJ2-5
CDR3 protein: CASSLPTPTQYF
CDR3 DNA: TGTGCCAGCAGCCTTCCCACCCCGACCCAGTACTTC

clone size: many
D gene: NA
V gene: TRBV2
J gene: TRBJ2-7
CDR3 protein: CASSIGRLYEQYF
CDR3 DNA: TGTGCCAGCAGTATTGGACGGCTTTACGAGCAGTACTTC

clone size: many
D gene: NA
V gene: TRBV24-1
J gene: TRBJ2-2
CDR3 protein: CATSDSFRTSTGELFF
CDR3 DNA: TGTGCCACCAGTGATTCGTTTCGGACGAGCACCGGGGAGCTGTTTTTT

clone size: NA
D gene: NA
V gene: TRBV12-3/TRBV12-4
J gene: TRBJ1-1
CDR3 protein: CASSARGVYTEAFF
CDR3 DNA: TGTGCCAGCAGTGCTAGGGGGGTATACACTGAAGCTTTCTTT

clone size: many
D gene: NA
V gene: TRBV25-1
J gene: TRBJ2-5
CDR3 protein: CASSETRVSETQYF
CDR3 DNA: TGTGCCAGCAGTGAGACCAGGGTGAGCGAGACCCAGTACTTC

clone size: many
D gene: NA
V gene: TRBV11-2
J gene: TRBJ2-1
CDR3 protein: CASSSMGLAGGPTF
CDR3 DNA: TGTGCCAGCAGCTCTATGGGACTGGCAGGGGGGCCGACTTTC

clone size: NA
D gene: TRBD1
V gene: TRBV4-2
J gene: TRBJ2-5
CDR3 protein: CASSHSGGLGETQYF
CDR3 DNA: TGTGCCAGCAGCCATTCAGGGGGCCTGGGGGAGACCCAGTACTTC

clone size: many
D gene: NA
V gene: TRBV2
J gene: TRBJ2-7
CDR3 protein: CASRDRSYEQYF
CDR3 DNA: TGTGCCAGCAGGGACAGATCCTACGAGCAGTACTTC

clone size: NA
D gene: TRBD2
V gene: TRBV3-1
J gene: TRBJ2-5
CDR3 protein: CASSPLAGEETQYF
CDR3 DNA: TGTGCCAGCAGCCCCCTAGCGGGAGAGGAGACCCAGTACTTC

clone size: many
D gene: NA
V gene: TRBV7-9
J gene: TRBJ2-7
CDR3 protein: CASSTQGSYEQYF
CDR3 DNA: TGTGCCAGCAGCACTCAGGGCTCCTACGAGCAGTACTTC